This T cell receptor beta chain was recorded in a study of regulatory T cells in long-lasting Graves disease. Many counts were recorded for this clonotype. The time point: newly diagnosed GD, antithyroid drugs for less than 3 months. The TCR library was made from RNA extracted from PBMCs. V lost 0 bases, J lost 0 bases, and 10 bases lay in between. The CDR3 totals 15 residues. Per the germline V gene, CDR1 is SQVTM and CDR2 is ANQGSEA. Arm-PCR of CDR3 regions with iRepertoire HTBI primers generated TCR beta libraries. Via MiXCR, TCRdb re-called the multiplex PCR reads, giving one row per CDR3 protein. The sample shows over 500,000 distinct CDR3 sequences, roughly a sixth of them seen only once. These data were likewise used in another study, on T cells in Graves' hyperthyroidism and ophthalmopathy.

J is TRBJ2-3 and V is TRBV29-1; D is unclear. The sequencing used peripheral blood mononuclear cells (PBMCs), collected at new diagnosis, from a patient treated with antithyroid drugs. This TCR was recovered from a man between 18 and 29 years old with Graves disease. CDR3 nucleotides: TGCAGCGTTGAAGATCGAGTCTCTAGCACAGATACGCAGTATTTT. This encodes CSVEDRVSSTDTQYF.